These T cell receptor beta chains were read from a single sample in a study of blood T cell repertoires in COVID-19. Data came from immunoSEQ multiplex PCR; TCRdb stores just in-frame clones and leaves some out. The sample gives about 170,000 clones, around 80% of which show up once; around 12% is in the top ten. Sample: PBMCs or T cells enriched from blood (not recorded which). The receptors come from a man aged 50-60 years who had recovered from COVID-19. CDR3s include the opening cysteine and the closing phenylalanine or tryptophan. A D gene is named only where the DNA matches it firmly. Where a row states a size, it is once, few, many or the class of an expanded clone; other rows omit it.

DNA	CDR3	size	V	J	D
TGCGCCAGCAGCTCCAGCGCGGGGATCACAGATACGCAGTATTTT	CASSSSAGITDTQYF	-	TRBV5-1	TRBJ2-3	-
TGTGCCAGCACGGGCCGGGGGACCATCGAAAACATTCAGTACTTC	CASTGRGTIENIQYF	-	TRBV18	TRBJ2-4	-
TGCGCCAGCAGCCAAGATGGGAGCGGGGGACGGGATACGCAGTATTTT	CASSQDGSGGRDTQYF	-	TRBV4-1	TRBJ2-3	TRBD2
TGTGCCTGGAGTAGGCCGGGTTGGCCCCTCCACTTT	CAWSRPGWPLHF	-	TRBV30	TRBJ1-6	-
TGTGCCAGCAGCACTCATCCGGGGACAGGGGGAGAAAAACTGTTTTTT	CASSTHPGTGGEKLFF	-	TRBV9	TRBJ1-4	TRBD1
TGTGCCAGCAGTTACAAAACAGGGGGCGCCCCTGAAGCTTTCTTT	CASSYKTGGAPEAFF	-	TRBV6-2/TRBV6-3	TRBJ1-1	TRBD1
TGTGCCACCAGTGATTTGCAGCGGGCATACTATGGCTACACCTTC	CATSDLQRAYYGYTF	-	TRBV24-1	TRBJ1-2	-
TGTGCCAGCAGCCGATATAGGGGGATAGGTTCTAGCACAGATACGCAGTATTTT	CASSRYRGIGSSTDTQYF	-	TRBV7-9	TRBJ2-3	-
TGTGCCAGCAGAAGGGCCCGGGACAGTAATTCACCCCTCCACTTT	CASRRARDSNSPLHF	-	TRBV6-5	TRBJ1-6	TRBD1
TGTGCCAGCAGCTTAGCGGGGGGGGCCTACGAGCAGTACTTC	CASSLAGGAYEQYF	-	TRBV7-2	TRBJ2-7	TRBD2
TGTGCCAGCAGCTTAGAGGGGTCACAGGGTAGGACAGATACGCAGTATTTT	CASSLEGSQGRTDTQYF	-	TRBV7-2	TRBJ2-3	-
TGTGCCAGCAGTTACGGACAGGGAGGTCTCCGCACTGAAGCTTTCTTT	CASSYGQGGLRTEAFF	-	TRBV6-5	TRBJ1-1	TRBD1
TGTGCCAGCAGTGTCGGGACAGGGGGCCTCTATGGCTACACCTTC	CASSVGTGGLYGYTF	-	TRBV25-1	TRBJ1-2	TRBD1
TGTGCCAGTAGTATAGCGGTAGCGGGGGTCCAAGAGACCCAGTACTTC	CASSIAVAGVQETQYF	few	TRBV19	TRBJ2-5	TRBD2
TGTGCCAGCACCGGCAGGCAAAACTATGGCTACACCTTC	CASTGRQNYGYTF	-	TRBV6-5	TRBJ1-2	-
TGTGCCAGCAGTTTCTTGGGGACTAGCGGAAACAATGAGCAGTTCTTC	CASSFLGTSGNNEQFF	-	TRBV27	TRBJ2-1	TRBD2
TGCGCCAGCAGCTTGTCAGGGGCGAGTGGCTACACCTTC	CASSLSGASGYTF	-	TRBV5-1	TRBJ1-2	-
TGTGCCAGCTCCTCAGGGATTAATAGCAATCAGCCCCAGCATTTT	CASSSGINSNQPQHF	once	TRBV6-5	TRBJ1-5	-
TGCGCCAGCAGTAGTCCAGGGGATGGTCAGCCCCAGCATTTT	CASSSPGDGQPQHF	-	TRBV10-2	TRBJ1-5	-
TGTGCCAGCATATCAGGGGGCCCGGGTGGCTACACCTTC	CASISGGPGGYTF	-	TRBV12-3/TRBV12-4	TRBJ1-2	TRBD1
TGTGCCAGCAGCTTAGAGGGGGTCCTGTGGAATGAGCAGTTCTTC	CASSLEGVLWNEQFF	-	TRBV7-2	TRBJ2-1	-
TGTGCCAGCTCACCAAATAGTAAATTTAATGAAAAACTGTTTTTT	CASSPNSKFNEKLFF	-	TRBV18	TRBJ1-4	-
TGTGCCAGTAGTATAGAACGGGGAGAGACCCAGTACTTC	CASSIERGETQYF	-	TRBV19	TRBJ2-5	-
TGTGCCAGCAGCGGGGAAGGAGTAGATACGCAGTATTTT	CASSGEGVDTQYF	-	TRBV2	TRBJ2-3	-
TGTGCCAGCAGCTCCCGGACAGGCCTAAGAAGCTACGAGCAGTACTTC	CASSSRTGLRSYEQYF	-	TRBV7-2	TRBJ2-7	TRBD1
TGTGCCAGCAGCTTGGGGAGTACGGGGGGGGTTGAGACCCAGTACTTC	CASSLGSTGGVETQYF	-	TRBV7-8	TRBJ2-5	TRBD2
TGTGCCAGTAGTGTCGGACAGGGTGGGTTGCAGCCCCAGCATTTT	CASSVGQGGLQPQHF	-	TRBV19	TRBJ1-5	TRBD1
TGTGCCAGCAGCCAAGTGAATATCGGAGGGACCCAGTACTTC	CASSQVNIGGTQYF	-	TRBV3-1/TRBV3-2	TRBJ2-5	-
TGTGCCAGCTCCTCAGGGGGGCGCACTGAAGCTTTCTTT	CASSSGGRTEAFF	-	TRBV28	TRBJ1-1	TRBD1
TGCAGCGTAGGTTTCCGGACTAGCGGGGTGGATTACGAGCAGTACTTC	CSVGFRTSGVDYEQYF	-	TRBV29-1	TRBJ2-7	TRBD2
TGTGCCAGCAGCGTGGGGCGGGGGCTCCTTAGCTACGAGCAGTACTTC	CASSVGRGLLSYEQYF	-	TRBV9	TRBJ2-7	-
TGTGCCACCTCTAGCGGGGGTTCCTACAATGAGCAGTTCTTC	CATSSGGSYNEQFF	-	TRBV10-3	TRBJ2-1	TRBD2
TGTGCCAGCAGTGGGGCTGCGCCCCTTAATGAGCAGTTCTTC	CASSGAAPLNEQFF	few	TRBV2	TRBJ2-1	-
TGTGCCATCAGCGGACAGGGGGTCCACGAGCAGTACTTC	CAISGQGVHEQYF	once	TRBV10-3	TRBJ2-7	TRBD1
TGTGCCAGTAGTATAGAGGGATGGAGGAATCAGCCCCAGCATTTT	CASSIEGWRNQPQHF	-	TRBV19	TRBJ1-5	-
TGTGCCAGCAGCGAACACCTCTCCCAGTCTGGCTACACCTTC	CASSEHLSQSGYTF	-	TRBV11-2	TRBJ1-2	-
TGTGCCAGCAGCCAAGATGGGCGAAACACCGGGGAGCTGTTTTTT	CASSQDGRNTGELFF	-	TRBV3-1/TRBV3-2	TRBJ2-2	-
TGTGCTAGTGGTTCCGGACAGCCGAACACTGAAGCTTTCTTT	CASGSGQPNTEAFF	few	TRBV12-5	TRBJ1-1	-
TGTGCCAGCAGATACAGGGGGGCGAACACTGAAGCTTTCTTT	CASRYRGANTEAFF	-	TRBV7-8	TRBJ1-1	TRBD1
TGTGCCAGCAGCTTATCCCTAAGCGGGGGGGCCTACGAGCAGTACTTC	CASSLSLSGGAYEQYF	-	TRBV7-2	TRBJ2-7	TRBD2
TGTGCCTTTGACAGTAGTAGCAATCAGCCCCAGCATTTT	CAFDSSSNQPQHF	-	TRBV30	TRBJ1-5	-
TGTGCCAGCAGTTTAACGAGCTATGGCTACACCTTC	CASSLTSYGYTF	once	TRBV28	TRBJ1-2	-
TGTGCCAGCAGCTTAGAGGGGGACAGGGTCGTGGCTGGGGCTTTCTTT	CASSLEGDRVVAGAFF	-	TRBV13	TRBJ1-1	TRBD1
TGTGCCAGCAGTGAAACCGTCCAGAATCAGCCCCAGCATTTT	CASSETVQNQPQHF	once	TRBV6-1	TRBJ1-5	-
TGTGCCAGCAGCCCGCAATCGGGGGGCTGGGAAAAACTGTTTTTT	CASSPQSGGWEKLFF	-	TRBV9	TRBJ1-4	-
TGTGCCAGCAGCGCTCGACTGATCGGCTCCTATAATTCACCCCTCCACTTT	CASSARLIGSYNSPLHF	-	TRBV7-8	TRBJ1-6	-
TGTGCCAGCAGTCAAGAGCAGGGTAGGGGTCAGCCCCAGCATTTT	CASSQEQGRGQPQHF	-	TRBV2	TRBJ1-5	-
TGTGCCAGCAAATCAGGGGAAATGGGTCAGCCCCAGCATTTT	CASKSGEMGQPQHF	few	TRBV6-5	TRBJ1-5	-
TGTGCCAGCAGTTCCACGACTGATCAGCCCCAGCATTTT	CASSSTTDQPQHF	-	TRBV12-3/TRBV12-4	TRBJ1-5	-
TGTGCCAGCAGCTTAGTCGGACCGGGGAGAGAGACCCAGTACTTC	CASSLVGPGRETQYF	-	TRBV7-2	TRBJ2-5	-
TGCGCCAGCAGCCACGCAGGGGGCCCTAATGAAAAACTGTTTTTT	CASSHAGGPNEKLFF	few	TRBV4-1	TRBJ1-4	TRBD1
TGTGCCAGCAGCCCCCCGGGACATCAGTTCAGGATGAACACTGAAGCTTTCTTT	CASSPPGHQFRMNTEAFF	-	TRBV21-1	TRBJ1-1	-
TGCGCCAGCAGCCCGTGGACAGGGGAGGAAGAGACCCAGTACTTC	CASSPWTGEEETQYF	once	TRBV4-1	TRBJ2-5	TRBD1
TGTGCCAGCAGCCAAGTCGTTGGAGATCGGTCCGCTACGCAGTATTTT	CASSQVVGDRSATQYF	-	TRBV3-1/TRBV3-2	TRBJ2-3	-
TGCAGCGTCCTTTCCGGACAGTCCTACGAGCAGTACTTC	CSVLSGQSYEQYF	-	TRBV29-1	TRBJ2-7	-
TGTGCCAGCAGGAGGCGACTAGCAACATTGGGGAGCGAGCAGTACTTC	CASRRRLATLGSEQYF	-	TRBV28	TRBJ2-7	TRBD2